This section outlines one TCR beta chain sequence together with its context. Which antigen it targets is not known. Within one base of it there is no much larger clone, and no base qualities were kept. Separate from the roughly 650-subject first cohort, the validation cohort of 120 subjects was the group to which the donors belonged. This specimen comes from a study of cytomegalovirus exposure and HLA in healthy donors (dated by TCRdb to the late 2010s). Regarding the study in general: According to a later analysis, the 110 or so validation repertoires were produced on the same platform as the 666 repertoires of the first cohort. The study aimed to test whether cataloging public T cell receptors could reveal signatures of past pathogen exposure. In addition to the first cohort of about 650 subjects, a separate validation cohort of 120 different subjects was used. High-throughput TCR immunosequencing, statistical association of individual TCRs with disease status, and machine learning were combined to predict cytomegalovirus infection status.

General findings and caveats noted by the study authors: The authors suggested that the approach could potentially be extended to other disease states and immunological phenotypes. In vitro tests confirmed that a few of the cytomegalovirus-associated TCR beta chains recognize cytomegalovirus antigens. Across donors, most TCR sequences were observed very rarely, whereas some public TCRs were present in many individuals. All 110 or so repertoires were used to score co-occurrence in the validation cohort in a later analysis, because that analysis had no HLA typing for the cohort. In the study, 164 TCR beta chains were listed as associated with cytomegalovirus. The classifier was reported to diagnose cytomegalovirus status with high specificity and sensitivity in both the original cohort and the validation cohort. Of the cluster scores, 94% were above 0 in a later analysis, which found that TCRs clustered in the first cohort also tended to co-occur in the 110 or so validation repertoires.

The protocol used for the library was the immunoSEQ multiplex PCR assay. The paper's processing steps were these. To diagnose cytomegalovirus status from the catalog of TCR beta chain sequences, a statistical classification framework was built. In its TCRdb copy, this immuneACCESS table keeps in-frame sequences only and misses some clones. Where compared with another copy, unresolved V genes explain less than half of these, and the others have no known cause. V and J calls and clone size are as listed in that table; D and trimming were resolved from the DNA. This sample holds 50,000 to 65,000 clones; 90% to 96% were observed only once. Clones ranked in the top ten supply roughly 1% of the sample. Sequenced material: PBMCs. The sequence was collected from a woman under 30 in good health and CMV-seronegative.

The nucleotide sequence reads TGTGCCAGCAGTTTACCGACTAGCGGGGGGTCCTCCTACGAGCAGTACTTC. It codes for CASSLPTSGGSSYEQYF. The receptor chain draws on TRBV28 and TRBJ2-7; 13 junctional bases match TRBD2. The germline V gene provides CDR1 MDHEN and CDR2 SYDVKM. Unmatched junction bases come to 4, with V trimmed by 2 bases and J by 0 bases. From the cysteine up to the phenylalanine, the CDR3 has a length of 17 residues. Just the 51-base CDR3 DNA is kept, in frame starting at base 1.